This TCR beta chain was sequenced during a study of cytomegalovirus exposure and HLA in healthy donors. Germline V CDR1 and CDR2: GTSNPN, SVGIG (reference sequence). The V segment lost 3 bases and the J segment 8 bases; nucleotides outside the gene matches: 6. The CDR3 sequence is 12 residues long. PCR involved 60 Vbeta and 13 Jbeta primers. Produced via immunoSEQ multiplex PCR; TCRdb's table is partial and in-frame only. The sample records 90,000 or so clones, 75% to 90% being singletons. The specimen sequenced was PBMCs. The J gene is TRBJ1-1, the V gene TRBV30; TRBD1 matches at 7 bases. This sequence was found in a man in his forties or fifties in good health and CMV-seropositive. CDR3 bases: TGTGCCTGGAGAATGGAGACAGGGGAAGCTTTCTTT. Translation gives CAWRMETGEAFF.